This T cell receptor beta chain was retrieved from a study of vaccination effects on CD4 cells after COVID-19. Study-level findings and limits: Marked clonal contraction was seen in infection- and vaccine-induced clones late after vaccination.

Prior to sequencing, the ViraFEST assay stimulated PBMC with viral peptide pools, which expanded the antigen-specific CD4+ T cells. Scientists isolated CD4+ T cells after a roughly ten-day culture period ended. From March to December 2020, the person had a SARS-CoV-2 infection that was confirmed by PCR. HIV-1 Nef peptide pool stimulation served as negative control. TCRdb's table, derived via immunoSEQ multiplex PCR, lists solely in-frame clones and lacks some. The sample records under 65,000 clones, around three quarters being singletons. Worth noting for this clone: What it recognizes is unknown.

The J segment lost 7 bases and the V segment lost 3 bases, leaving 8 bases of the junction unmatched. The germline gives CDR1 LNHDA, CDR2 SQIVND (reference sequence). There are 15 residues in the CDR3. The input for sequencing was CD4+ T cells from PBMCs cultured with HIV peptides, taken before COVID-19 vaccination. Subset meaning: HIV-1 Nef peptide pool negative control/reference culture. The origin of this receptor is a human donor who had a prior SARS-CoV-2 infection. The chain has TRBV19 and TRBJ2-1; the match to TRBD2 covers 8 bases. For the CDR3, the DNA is TGTGCCAGTAGTATTAGAACAGCGGGAGTTAATGAGCAGTTCTTC. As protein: CASSIRTAGVNEQFF.